This entry lists 28 T cell receptor beta chains sequenced from one sample in a study of blood T cell repertoires in COVID-19. TCRdb's copy holds only in-frame clones and misses some; the assay was immunoSEQ multiplex PCR. In the table there are about 490,000 clones, approximately 85% of which are singletons. Sequencing was performed on peripheral blood. Receptors were obtained from a human donor in a cohort sampled during active COVID-19.

The chain combines TRBV5-1 with TRBJ2-7; TRBD2 matches 10 bases. The V and J ends lost 0 bases and 5 bases, in that order; junction bases with no gene match: 5. The CDR3 is made up of 15 amino acids. CDR1 is SGHRS, CDR2 YFSETQ, per germline. CDR3 bases: TGCGCCAGCAGCTTGGGCCTAGCGGGAGTTGACGAGCAGTACTTC. It encodes CASSLGLAGVDEQYF.

The chain carries TRBV19 and TRBJ2-1; D might be TRBD2 (5 bases). The CDR3 loop spans 14 amino acids. The germline CDR1 and CDR2 sequences are LNHDA and SQIVND (reference sequence). The ends were cut back, 7 bases at V and 10 bases at J, with 20 bases in the middle. Here the CDR3 reads CASNGGRRDEEQFF. CDR3 nucleotide sequence: TGTGCCAGTAACGGAGGCCGTAGGGATGAGGAGCAGTTCTTC.

The V gene is TRBV19, the J gene TRBJ1-1, with 7 bases that match TRBD1. This CDR3 contains 14 residues. With 3 bases clipped from V and 2 bases from J, the junction kept 3 bases outside the gene matches. CDR1 is LNHDA and CDR2 is SQIVND in the germline V gene (reference sequence). The chain's CDR3 is CASSMGTDNTEAFF. CDR3 sequence (DNA): TGTGCCAGTAGTATGGGGACAGATAACACTGAAGCTTTCTTT.

The V call is TRBV15, the J call TRBJ2-1; TRBD2 aligns across 9 bases. Germline V gene data show CDR1 as LNHNV and CDR2 as YYDKDF (reference sequence). The CDR3 is 15 amino acids. V lost 3 bases and J lost 7; bases outside the gene matches: 7. CDR3 sequence: CATSSDAGLANEQFF. The CDR3 DNA follows: TGTGCCACCAGCAGTGACGCGGGACTAGCTAATGAGCAGTTCTTC.

The chain combines TRBV19 with TRBJ1-1, with D possibly matching TRBD1 (6 bases). The CDR3 extends over 17 amino acids. Per the germline V gene, CDR1 is LNHDA and CDR2 is SQIVND (reference sequence). V lost 4 bases to trimming and J lost 5 bases, with 23 bases between them. CDR3 nucleotides: TGTGCCAGTAGTAAGTCCCAGGGGTTGGATTCGGAAACTGAAGCTTTCTTT. This translates into CASSKSQGLDSETEAFF.

This chain links TRBV19 with TRBJ2-1, with D unresolved. Per the germline V gene, CDR1 is LNHDA and CDR2 is SQIVND (reference sequence). This CDR3 has 17 residues. V shed 3 bases and J shed 1 base, with 16 bases lying between them. DNA for the CDR3: TGTGCCAGTAGTATCGCTATTTTCTCCCGTTCCTACAATGAGCAGTTCTTC. It yields the protein CASSIAIFSRSYNEQFF.

V gene TRBV30 combines with J gene TRBJ2-2, with 9 bases identical to TRBD1. J was trimmed by 6 bases and V by 5 bases; bases with no gene match: 4. The CDR3 has 13 amino acids. From germline, CDR1 is GTSNPN and CDR2 SVGIG (reference sequence). Here the CDR3 DNA reads TGTGCCTGGGGAACAGGGGGCCCCGGGGAGCTGTTTTTT. Encoded protein: CAWGTGGPGELFF. The variable domain in full, completed from reference TRBV30 and TRBJ2-2, reads SQTIHQWPATLVQPVGSPLSLECTVEGTSNPNLYWYRQAAGRGLQLLFYSVGIGQISSEVPQNLSASRPQDRQFILSSKKLLLSDSGFYLCAWGTGGPGELFFGEGSRLTVL.

This chain links TRBV29-1 with TRBJ2-1, with 7 bases aligning to TRBD1. Germline-derived CDR1 and CDR2 are SQVTM and ANQGSEA. CDR3 length equals 15 residues. The trim removed 2 bases at V and 3 bases at J, leaving 7 bases unmatched. The CDR3 region has the DNA TGCAGCGTTGAACTTCGACAGGGCTACTACAATGAGCAGTTCTTC. This codes for CSVELRQGYYNEQFF.

The chain is built from TRBV7-3 and TRBJ2-2; maybe TRBD1 (6 bases). Germline loops: CDR1 SGHTA, CDR2 FQGTGA. The CDR3 has 13 amino acids. Trimming removed 5 bases from V and 7 bases from J, with 11 bases in between. This CDR3 is CASSPRQDGELFF. CDR3 DNA: TGTGCCAGCAGCCCCCGACAGGACGGGGAGCTGTTTTTT.

The V call is TRBV12-1, the J call TRBJ2-7; TRBD1, the D gene given by the table, was not confirmed from the DNA. TRBV12-1 has pseudogene status. The CDR3 extends over 10 amino acids. The CDR3 coding sequence is TGTGCCAGCAGGAGTCCGGGACAGGACTTC. Protein sequence: CASRSPGQDF.

This chain uses TRBV11-2 with TRBJ2-7, with 8 bases lining up with TRBD2. J was trimmed by 0 bases and V by 6 bases; bases with no gene match: 7. The CDR3 spans 15 residues. CDR1 and CDR2 (germline): SGHAT, FQNNGV. In DNA, the CDR3 is TGTGCCAGCAGTTCTTTTAGCGGGATCTCCTACGAGCAGTACTTC. Translated, it gives CASSSFSGISYEQYF.

The rearrangement joins TRBV19 to TRBJ1-1; D unresolved. Germline V gene lookup returns CDR1 LNHDA and CDR2 SQIVND (reference sequence). V was trimmed by 6 bases and J by 5 bases, leaving 25 bases between them. The CDR3 has 17 residues. The CDR3 loop is CASSDLGRARRGTEAFF. The CDR3 DNA sequence: TGTGCCAGTAGCGACTTGGGTAGGGCGCGACGGGGAACTGAAGCTTTCTTT.

The V call is TRBV24-1, the J call TRBJ2-2; TRBD1 matches 9 bases. Per germline, CDR1 KGHDR and CDR2 SFDVKD. V lost 12 bases to trimming and J lost 5 bases; unmatched junction nucleotides: 6. The CDR3 spans 13 residues. The CDR3, as DNA: TGTGCCTCCGGGACAGGGAAGACCGGGGAGCTGTTTTTT. Protein product: CASGTGKTGELFF.

The CDR3 protein is CATSRNPGEPQHF. The CDR3 coding sequence is TGTGCCACCAGCAGAAATCCAGGGGAGCCCCAGCATTTT. V gene TRBV15 combines with J gene TRBJ1-5; a possible D gene is TRBD1 (6 bases). The CDR3 sequence is 13 residues long. V was shortened by 2 bases and J by 8 bases, with 10 bases between the two germline ends. The germline V gene has CDR1 LNHNV and CDR2 YYDKDF (reference sequence). The entire variable domain, with the rest obtained from reference TRBV15 and TRBJ1-5, is as follows: DAMVIQNPRYQVTQFGKPVTLSCSQTLNHNVMYWYQQKSSQAPKLLFHYYDKDFNNEADTPDNFQSRRPNTSFCFLDIRSPGLGDTAMYLCATSRNPGEPQHFGDGTRLSIL.

This sequence joins TRBV18 and TRBJ1-1; D is unclear. V was shortened by 5 bases and J by 3 bases, with 13 bases between the two germline ends. This CDR3 spans 14 amino acids. The germline gives CDR1 KGHSH, CDR2 LQKENI. The CDR3 region has the DNA TGTGCCAGCTCATGGGCGTACCGCGACACTGAAGCTTTCTTT. Translation gives CASSWAYRDTEAFF. Drawing the rest from reference TRBV18 and TRBJ1-1, the complete variable domain is NAGVMQNPRHLVRRRGQEARLRCSPMKGHSHVYWYRQLPEEGLKFMVYLQKENIIDESGMPKERFSAEFPKEGPSILRIQQVVRGDSAAYFCASSWAYRDTEAFFGQGTRLTVV.

This sequence joins TRBV7-8 and TRBJ2-5, with unresolved D. Trimming left V 8 bases short and J 4 bases short, with 14 bases between. CDR1 SGHVS and CDR2 FQNEAQ come from the germline V gene. The CDR3 has 13 amino acids. In nucleotides, the CDR3 is TGTGCCAGCTTTACTTCCCGGGTAGAGACCCAGTACTTC. The encoded protein is CASFTSRVETQYF.

This chain uses TRBV6-4 with TRBJ1-1, with TRBD1 identical over 7 bases. The CDR3 contains 14 residues. Unmatched junction bases numbered 3, after V lost 2 bases and J lost 3 bases. CDR1 MRHNA and CDR2 SNTAGT come from the germline V gene. The CDR3 bases are TGTGCCAGCAGTGACGGGCAGGGGGACACTGAAGCTTTCTTT. Protein sequence: CASSDGQGDTEAFF.

The chain is built from TRBV5-4 and TRBJ2-3; TRBD1 might be the D (6 bases). Germline values: CDR1 SGHNT, CDR2 YYREEE (reference sequence). The CDR3 has 15 amino acids. The V gene lost 4 bases and the J gene lost 2 bases, with 14 bases spanning the gap. CDR3 amino acids: CASSEGQYYTDTQYF. The CDR3 nucleotides read TGTGCCAGCAGCGAGGGACAATACTACACAGATACGCAGTATTTT. The complete variable domain, with remaining parts taken from reference TRBV5-4 and TRBJ2-3, reads ETGVTQSPTHLIKTRGQQVTLRCSSQSGHNTVSWYQQALGQGPQFIFQYYREEENGRGNFPPRFSGLQFPNYSSELNVNALELDDSALYLCASSEGQYYTDTQYFGPGTRLTVL.

CDR3 loop: CASSRQGDTQYF. As DNA, the CDR3 is TGTGCCAGCAGTCGCCAGGGGGATACGCAGTATTTT. The chain combines TRBV12-3 or TRBV12-4 with TRBJ2-3, with D possibly TRBD1 on 6 matching bases. The CDR3 spans 12 residues. V was clipped by 5 bases and J by 6 bases, with 9 bases between them.

The V gene is TRBV27, the J gene TRBJ1-5, with D possibly being TRBD1 (6 bases). Trimming removed 6 bases at V and 0 bases at J, with 12 bases between. The CDR3 spans 15 residues. Germline-derived CDR1 and CDR2 are MNHEY and SMNVEV (reference sequence). The DNA for the CDR3 is TGTGCCAGCAGAAGCGACAGGCTTAGCAATCAGCCCCAGCATTTT. This gives the protein CASRSDRLSNQPQHF.

V gene TRBV6-6 combines with J gene TRBJ2-7, with TRBD2 matching over 9 bases. The CDR3 is 15 amino acids. V trimming: 2 bases; J trimming: 3 bases; junction bases outside the gene matches: 5. The germline CDR1 and CDR2 sequences are MNHNY and SVGAGI (reference sequence). CDR3 protein: CASSYPTSGFYEQYF. CDR3 nucleotide sequence: TGTGCCAGCAGTTACCCCACTAGCGGGTTCTACGAGCAGTACTTC.

The V and J genes are TRBV19 and TRBJ2-3; the D gene is possibly TRBD2 (5 bases). The CDR3 contains 14 residues. V was shortened by 4 bases and J by 4 bases, with 12 bases between the two germline ends. The V gene's germline CDR1 is LNHDA and CDR2 SQIVND (reference sequence). Here the CDR3 DNA reads TGTGCCAGTAGTACCCAGAAGGGAGCAGATACGCAGTATTTT. Its translation is CASSTQKGADTQYF.

This clone was found once. The chain is built from TRBV6-5 and TRBJ2-1, with 10 bases matching TRBD1. Germline V gene data show CDR1 as MNHEY and CDR2 as SVGAGI. CDR3 length equals 13 residues. V dropped 5 bases and J dropped 8; count of bases not matched to a gene: 3. CDR3 nucleotide sequence: TGTGCCAGCAGTAGACAGGGGGCCCATGAGCAGTTCTTC. Translating gives CASSRQGAHEQFF.

The chain combines TRBV7-3 with TRBJ2-7; the D gene is possibly TRBD1 (5 bases). The CDR3 spans 14 residues. The V gene's germline CDR1 is SGHTA and CDR2 FQGTGA. With 2 bases removed from V and 2 bases from J, the gap between germline ends came to 10 bases. CDR3 nucleotides: TGTGCCAGCAGCTTATCCCCAGGGCCCTACGAGCAGTACTTC. It yields the protein CASSLSPGPYEQYF.

The chain recombines TRBV10-3 with TRBJ1-6; 9 nucleotides match TRBD1. Germline lookup yields CDR1 ENHRY and CDR2 SYGVKD. Trimming cost V 2 bases and J 6 bases; bases outside gene matches: 2. The CDR3 length is 15 residues. For the CDR3, the DNA is TGTGCCATCAGTGAGGGACAGGGGCTTAATTCACCCCTCCACTTT. Amino acid sequence: CAISEGQGLNSPLHF.

This rearrangement joins TRBV12-3 or TRBV12-4 to TRBJ2-3, with D possibly being TRBD1 (6 bases). The CDR3 extends over 12 amino acids. Deletions cut 2 bases from V and 10 bases from J, with 10 bases between. CDR3 DNA: TGTGCCAGCAGTTTACAGGGGCAGGCGCAGTATTTT. Translated: CASSLQGQAQYF.

Ten or more counts support this clone. The chain links TRBV30 to TRBJ1-3; a weak D match, TRBD1 (6 bases). CDR1 and CDR2 from the germline V gene are GTSNPN and SVGIG (reference sequence). The CDR3 runs 13 residues. V gave up 5 bases and J gave up 4 bases, with 12 bases separating them. CDR3 bases: TGTGCCTGGCCAGGGGCAGGGGGAAACACCATATATTTT. It yields the protein CAWPGAGGNTIYF.

V and J are TRBV27 and TRBJ1-4, with 7 positions matching TRBD1. This CDR3 region has 15 residues. CDR1 and CDR2 (germline): MNHEY, SMNVEV (reference sequence). V dropped 5 bases and J dropped 7; count of bases not matched to a gene: 10. This CDR3 is CASSGQAVGPEKLFF. CDR3 sequence (DNA): TGTGCCAGCAGTGGACAGGCCGTGGGGCCTGAAAAACTGTTTTTT.